This T cell receptor (beta chain) was found in a study of PD-1 blockade in classical Hodgkin lymphoma. Documented time point: cycle 4 day 1 (C4D1), after 6 weeks of nivolumab. Patients all relapsed after autologous stem cell transplantation, and there was variation in brentuximab vedotin exposure. Some clones are missing from TCRdb's copy, which holds only in-frame ones; the method was immunoSEQ multiplex PCR. The table has under 130,000 clones, approximately 89% seen once. This clone has only one observation. Germline loops: CDR1 MNHEY, CDR2 SVGAGI. V dropped 4 bases and J dropped 5; count of bases not matched to a gene: 8. The CDR3 totals 16 residues.

The sequence came from a human donor with classical Hodgkin lymphoma. The gene calls are TRBV6-5 and TRBJ2-2, with 9 bases that match TRBD1. Sequences were derived from peripheral blood mononuclear cells (PBMCs), sampled before the fourth cycle of nivolumab. The CDR3 bases are TGTGCCAGCAGTTCCCAGGACAGGGGTCGGACCGGGGAGCTGTTTTTT. It encodes CASSSQDRGRTGELFF.